The 26 T cell receptor beta chains below come from one sample, sequenced in a study of cytomegalovirus exposure and HLA in healthy donors (dated by TCRdb to 2015 to 2018). Receptor amplification or capture employed the immunoSEQ multiplex PCR assay. For the multiplex PCR, a mixture combining 60 forward primers for TCR Vbeta segments and 13 reverse primers for TCR Jbeta segments was used. TCRdb obtained this table from immuneACCESS and retained in-frame rearrangements with V and J assigned. These tables miss some clones; where compared with another copy, unresolved V genes account for less than half of the shortfall, and the remainder is unexplained. This sample lists approximately 120,000 clones; approximately 70% were detected once. The ten largest clonotypes hold 5.4% of the sample. Material for sequencing was PBMCs. The origin of the receptors is a woman aged 70-85 years in good health and CMV-seropositive.

The chain is built from TRBV7-3 and TRBJ2-1; 12 bases agree with TRBD2. Looked up from germline, CDR1 is SGHTA and CDR2 is FQGTGA. The CDR3 spans 15 residues. The V gene end was trimmed by 5 bases and the J gene end by 8 bases; junction bases not matched to a gene: 7. The CDR3, as DNA: TGTGCCAGCAGCGCCGGACTAGCGGGGACCCATGAGCAGTTCTTC. Translated: CASSAGLAGTHEQFF.

The chain links TRBV18 to TRBJ2-1, with D uncertain. Trimming removed 5 bases at V and 8 bases at J, with 7 bases between. The CDR3 has 11 residues. The V gene's germline CDR1 is KGHSH and CDR2 LQKENI. CDR3 amino acids: CASSSLDEQFF. The CDR3 DNA is TGTGCCAGCTCATCCCTAGATGAGCAGTTCTTC.

The rearrangement links TRBV5-1 to TRBJ2-7, with D unresolved. The V gene's germline CDR1 is SGHRS and CDR2 YFSETQ. This CDR3 spans 11 amino acids. V gave up 4 bases and J gave up 4 bases, with 6 bases separating them. CDR3 nucleotide sequence: TGCGCCAGCAGCGCGGAGTACGAGCAGTACTTC. Amino acid sequence: CASSAEYEQYF.

CDR3: CSVTLAGSAETQYF. The CDR3 DNA is TGCAGCGTGACACTAGCGGGGAGTGCGGAGACCCAGTACTTC. The chain recombines TRBV29-1 with TRBJ2-5, with TRBD2 matching over 10 bases. The CDR3 spans 14 residues. Trimming cost V 6 bases and J 5 bases; bases outside gene matches: 9. In germline, CDR1 is SQVTM, CDR2 ANQGSEA.

This chain joins TRBV5-1 and TRBJ2-3; 8 bases line up with TRBD1. CDR1 and CDR2 from the germline V gene are SGHRS and YFSETQ. The CDR3 contains 16 residues. Unmatched junction bases numbered 5, after V lost 0 bases and J lost 2 bases. The CDR3 here is CASSLAWTGITDTQYF. The CDR3 DNA follows: TGCGCCAGCAGCTTGGCCTGGACAGGGATCACAGATACGCAGTATTTT.

V gene TRBV9 combines with J gene TRBJ2-5, with a tentative D call TRBD2 (5 bases). Germline CDR1 is SGDLS and CDR2 is YYNGEE. The length of the CDR3 is 16 residues. V shed 0 bases and J shed 2 bases, with 14 bases lying between them. The CDR3 sequence is CASSVAGSTGQETQYF. The CDR3 region has the DNA TGTGCCAGCAGCGTAGCAGGCTCGACGGGGCAAGAGACCCAGTACTTC.

The V and J genes are TRBV10-3 and TRBJ2-1, with 11 bases identical to TRBD2. CDR3 size: 16 residues. V shed 5 bases and J 9 bases; nucleotides not matched to a gene: 12. Germline V gene data show CDR1 as ENHRY and CDR2 as SYGVKD. The CDR3 region has the DNA TGTGCCATCAGTCGTTTAGCGGGGGGGCCGGTAAGTGAGCAGTTCTTC. This sequence encodes CAISRLAGGPVSEQFF.

The genes are TRBV6-4 and TRBJ2-5, with 16 bases matching TRBD2. V gave up 4 bases and J gave up 5 bases; unmatched junction bases: 7. There are 17 residues in the CDR3. The V gene's germline CDR1 is MRHNA and CDR2 SNTAGT. The CDR3 here is CASSGGTSGGARETQYF. The DNA for the CDR3 is TGTGCCAGCAGTGGTGGGACTAGCGGGGGGGCGAGGGAGACCCAGTACTTC.

The V gene is TRBV7-8, the J gene TRBJ1-1; TRBD1 matches 7 bases. The CDR3 spans 15 residues. The germline V gene has CDR1 SGHVS and CDR2 FQNEAQ. The junction had 6 bases not matched to a gene; V was cut back by 5 bases and J by 0 bases. The CDR3 loop reads CASSRDSQMNTEAFF. The CDR3 DNA reads as TGTGCCAGCAGCAGGGACAGCCAAATGAACACTGAAGCTTTCTTT.

The V gene is TRBV7-2, the J gene TRBJ2-5, with 12 bases aligning to TRBD2. The germline V gene encodes CDR1 SGHTA and CDR2 FQGNSA. V was pared by 5 bases and J by 0 bases, with 4 bases of the junction left unmatched. The CDR3 has 16 amino acids. Written as DNA, the CDR3 is TGTGCCAGCAGCGGACTAGCGGGACTGTACCAAGAGACCCAGTACTTC. This sequence encodes CASSGLAGLYQETQYF.

The rearrangement links TRBV29-1 to TRBJ1-2; D remains unclear. The V and J ends lost 3 bases and 6 bases respectively, with 14 bases between them. The CDR3 covers 13 residues. Germline V gives CDR1 SQVTM, CDR2 ANQGSEA. The CDR3 nucleotides read TGCAGCGTTGACCCCGGCCTCGGGGATGGCTACACCTTC. Residues: CSVDPGLGDGYTF.

The V call is TRBV7-2, the J call TRBJ2-1; 11 bases map to TRBD2. V lost 5 bases, J lost 7 bases, and 10 bases stayed unmatched. Germline V gene data show CDR1 as SGHTA and CDR2 as FQGNSA. The CDR3 length is 16 residues. The chain's CDR3 is CASSRGLAAGSNEQFF. The CDR3 bases are TGTGCCAGCAGCCGGGGACTAGCGGCGGGCTCGAATGAGCAGTTCTTC.

This clone was found a few times. The genes are TRBV7-9 and TRBJ2-5; D remains unclear. Trimming stripped 0 bases from V and 2 bases from J, with 7 bases between. Germline V lookup: CDR1 SEHNR, CDR2 FQNEAQ (reference sequence). The CDR3 is made up of 14 amino acids. Written as DNA, the CDR3 is TGTGCCAGCAGCTTAGCTGTGCTACAAGAGACCCAGTACTTC. It codes for CASSLAVLQETQYF. Based on the CDR3 plus reference TRBV7-9 and TRBJ2-5, the full variable domain is DTGVSQNPRHKITKRGQNVTFRCDPISEHNRLYWYRQTLGQGPEFLTYFQNEAQLEKSRLLSDRFSAERPKGSFSTLEIQRTEQGDSAMYLCASSLAVLQETQYFGPGTRLLVL.

This clone has more than one count but fewer than ten. This chain joins TRBV5-4 and TRBJ1-3; no clear D gene. The CDR3 has 15 residues. Trimming took 3 bases from V and 4 from J, leaving 14 bases between them. From germline, CDR1 is SGHNT and CDR2 YYREEE (reference sequence). CDR3 amino acids: CASSSPGPGGNTIYF. Here the CDR3 DNA reads TGTGCCAGCAGCTCCCCCGGACCGGGAGGAAACACCATATATTTT.

The genes are TRBV2 and TRBJ1-6; 8 nucleotides agree with TRBD1. The CDR3 covers 13 residues. Germline V lookup: CDR1 SNHLY, CDR2 FYNNEI. Germline trimming cut 11 bases from V and 8 bases from J; bases unmatched to any gene: 8. The CDR3 spells CAGAGTGDSPLHF. In DNA form, the CDR3 reads TGTGCCGGGGCGGGGACAGGAGATTCACCCCTCCACTTT.

The chain recombines TRBV18 with TRBJ1-6; TRBD1 matches at 9 bases. This CDR3 has 14 residues. Germline V gene sequence: CDR1 KGHSH, CDR2 LQKENI. V gave up 5 bases and J gave up 10 bases; unmatched junction bases: 6. CDR3 amino acids: CASSSGTGNSPLHF. Here the CDR3 DNA reads TGTGCCAGCTCATCTGGGACAGGGAACTCACCCCTCCACTTT.

In this sample, this clone turned up a few times. The chain recombines TRBV30 with TRBJ1-1; TRBD1 is a possible D gene (6 bases). The CDR3 runs to 12 residues. Trimming left V 2 bases short and J 10 bases short, with 14 bases between. Germline values: CDR1 GTSNPN, CDR2 SVGIG (reference sequence). CDR3 residues: CAWSTLGGRAFF. CDR3 nucleotide sequence: TGTGCCTGGAGTACGCTCGGGGGGCGAGCTTTCTTT.

V gene TRBV5-4 combines with J gene TRBJ2-7, with 7 bases lining up with TRBD1. V was pared by 0 bases and J by 7 bases, with 4 bases of the junction left unmatched. Germline V gene lookup returns CDR1 SGHNT and CDR2 YYREEE (reference sequence). The CDR3 spans 13 residues. The CDR3 DNA follows: TGTGCCAGCAGCTTGGACAGGGGCTGGGAGCAGTACTTC. Translated: CASSLDRGWEQYF. Full variable domain (rest looked up from reference TRBV5-4 and TRBJ2-7): ETGVTQSPTHLIKTRGQQVTLRCSSQSGHNTVSWYQQALGQGPQFIFQYYREEENGRGNFPPRFSGLQFPNYSSELNVNALELDDSALYLCASSLDRGWEQYFGPGTRLTVT.

This clone was detected only a few times. The CDR3 region is CASSIGLHRYQPQHF. Here the CDR3 DNA reads TGTGCCAGTAGTATAGGATTACACAGATATCAGCCCCAGCATTTT. V usage is TRBV19 and J usage is TRBJ1-5; D unclear. Germline lookup yields CDR1 LNHDA and CDR2 SQIVND (reference sequence). CDR3 length equals 15 residues. The V end was cut by 1 base, the J end by 5 bases, with 12 bases between.

The chain uses TRBV15 and TRBJ2-1, with D maybe TRBD2 (6 bases). The CDR3 is 17 residues long. V dropped 5 bases and J dropped 2 bases, with 19 bases sitting between them. The V gene's germline CDR1 is LNHNV and CDR2 YYDKDF (reference sequence). CDR3 DNA: TGTGCCACCAGCCTTTATCCCGGGGGAGGCACCTACAATGAGCAGTTCTTC. The encoded protein is CATSLYPGGGTYNEQFF.

The chain couples TRBV27 to TRBJ2-7, with TRBD1 as a possible D gene (8 bases). The V end lost 4 bases, the J end lost 5 bases, and 15 bases lay between the germline ends. The CDR3 is made up of 14 amino acids. Germline V gene lookup returns CDR1 MNHEY and CDR2 SMNVEV (reference sequence). In DNA, the CDR3 is TGTGCCAGCAGTTGGACAGGGAGGGAAGACGAGCAGTACTTC. This sequence encodes CASSWTGREDEQYF.

The chain combines TRBV2 with TRBJ2-7; possible D gene TRBD1, 5 bases. CDR3 size: 13 residues. Germline values: CDR1 SNHLY, CDR2 FYNNEI. Deletions cut 5 bases from V and 5 bases from J, with 13 bases between. The CDR3 DNA sequence: TGTGCCAGCAGTCGTGACCTGACAGACGAGCAGTACTTC. Protein: CASSRDLTDEQYF.

CDR3 nucleotides: TGTGCCAGCAGCCACAGCGGTAGCAATCAGCCCCAGCATTTT. As protein: CASSHSGSNQPQHF. The V gene is TRBV2, the J gene TRBJ1-5; D is unresolved. The CDR3 contains 14 residues. Per germline, CDR1 SNHLY and CDR2 FYNNEI. Trimming stripped 6 bases from V and 0 bases from J, with 9 bases between.

In its sample, this clone was seen a few times. This sequence joins TRBV4-3 and TRBJ1-2; D uncertain. From germline, CDR1 is LGHNA and CDR2 YSLEER. V was cut by 5 bases and J by 2 bases, with 15 bases left in between. The CDR3 has 15 residues. The CDR3 protein is CASSAEPGKNYGYTF. CDR3 nucleotides: TGCGCCAGCAGCGCTGAACCGGGAAAGAACTATGGCTACACCTTC.

This clone was detected once. The chain recombines TRBV19 with TRBJ1-1, with 9 positions matching TRBD1. The V gene end was trimmed by 6 bases and the J gene end by 4 bases; junction bases not matched to a gene: 9. The CDR3 covers 15 residues. CDR1 and CDR2 (germline): LNHDA, SQIVND (reference sequence). The CDR3 reads CASRNPTGGGTEAFF. CDR3 nucleotide sequence: TGTGCCAGTAGGAACCCGACAGGGGGAGGCACTGAAGCTTTCTTT.

This chain uses TRBV27 with TRBJ2-1; TRBD1 matches 9 bases. Germline V gene lookup returns CDR1 MNHEY and CDR2 SMNVEV (reference sequence). CDR3 length: 15 amino acids. V was pared by 6 bases and J by 6 bases, with 9 bases of the junction left unmatched. The CDR3 loop is CASRTRDRALNEQFF. The CDR3, as DNA: TGTGCCAGCAGGACGCGGGACAGGGCCCTCAATGAGCAGTTCTTC.